This T cell receptor beta chain was retrieved from a study of T cells after yellow fever vaccination. Study results and caveats: Secondary responses were weaker yet peaked faster, day 5 versus 15.

In its sample, this clonotype was seen a few times. Its antigen remains unidentified. In germline, CDR1 is LGHNA, CDR2 YSLEER. This CDR3 is 16 amino acids long. V was clipped by 1 base and J by 4 bases; unmatched bases: 8. MiXCR was run by TCRdb on the 5' RACE reads, yielding one entry per CDR3 protein. The sample holds around 500,000 distinct CDR3 sequences, around a fifth seen once. Here the sequenced sample was PBMCs, taken roughly 23 days after the first yellow fever vaccination. The chain is built from TRBV4-3 and TRBJ2-5; 8 bases agree with TRBD1. The clonotype comes from a man between 18 and 35 years old who received the YFV17D yellow fever vaccine. The chain's CDR3 is CASSQGGAGGVETQYF. CDR3 bases: TGCGCCAGCAGCCAAGGAGGCGCAGGGGGCGTAGAGACCCAGTACTTC.